This is a list of T cell receptor beta chains from one sample in a study of T cell changes during pregnancy in multiple sclerosis. This table comes from immunoSEQ multiplex PCR, and its TCRdb copy is limited to in-frame clones, with some not included. The sample records tens of thousands of clones, approximately 91% being singletons. The sample was peripheral blood, taken in the second trimester of pregnancy. Receptor source: a female donor in good health, enrolled as a control in a pregnancy study. CDR3s include the opening cysteine and the closing phenylalanine or tryptophan. A D gene is named only where the DNA matches it firmly. Size is stated for part of the rows, as once, few or many counts, or as a class when the clone is expanded.

j_gene: TRBJ2-2
abundance: once
v_gene: TRBV4-2
d_gene: TRBD2
CDR3nt: TGTGCCAGCAGCCGAACACTAGCGGGGGTCACCGGGGAGCTGTTTTTT
CDR3aa: CASSRTLAGVTGELFF

j_gene: TRBJ1-5
abundance: NA
v_gene: TRBV2
d_gene: NA
CDR3nt: TGTGCCAGCAGCGGGGGTATGGCACCAAATCAGCCCCAGCATTTT
CDR3aa: CASSGGMAPNQPQHF

j_gene: TRBJ1-1
abundance: NA
v_gene: TRBV18
d_gene: NA
CDR3nt: TGTGCCAGCTCACCAGGGTCCAGGCTCCCTGAAGCTTTCTTT
CDR3aa: CASSPGSRLPEAFF

j_gene: TRBJ2-2
abundance: NA
v_gene: TRBV5-4
d_gene: NA
CDR3nt: TGTGCCAGCATCGAATACGGGAAAGCGAACACCGGGGAGCTGTTTTTT
CDR3aa: CASIEYGKANTGELFF

j_gene: TRBJ2-3
abundance: NA
v_gene: TRBV4-2
d_gene: TRBD2
CDR3nt: TGTGCCAGCAGCCAAGATGCTAGCGGGGGGCCGGATACGCAGTATTTT
CDR3aa: CASSQDASGGPDTQYF

j_gene: TRBJ2-2
abundance: NA
v_gene: TRBV5-1
d_gene: TRBD2
CDR3nt: TGCGCCAGCAGCGTCCGTAGCGGGAGTCCCGGGGAGCTGTTTTTT
CDR3aa: CASSVRSGSPGELFF

j_gene: TRBJ1-1
abundance: NA
v_gene: TRBV2
d_gene: TRBD1
CDR3nt: TGTGCCAGCAAGGACAGGGGGCTGAACACTGAAGCTTTCTTT
CDR3aa: CASKDRGLNTEAFF

j_gene: TRBJ1-2
abundance: NA
v_gene: TRBV10-3
d_gene: NA
CDR3nt: TGTGCCATCAGCGAAGAGGTTAAGGATGGCTACACCTTC
CDR3aa: CAISEEVKDGYTF

j_gene: TRBJ1-5
abundance: NA
v_gene: TRBV6-1
d_gene: NA
CDR3nt: TGTGCCAGCAGGGACAGCGGCCTGCAACCCCAGCATTTT
CDR3aa: CASRDSGLQPQHF

j_gene: TRBJ2-1
abundance: NA
v_gene: TRBV30
d_gene: NA
CDR3nt: TGTGCCTGGAGGCCCCCTAGTCCCCCCTGGCGGGACTCTGAGCAGTTCTTC
CDR3aa: CAWRPPSPPWRDSEQFF

j_gene: TRBJ1-1
abundance: NA
v_gene: TRBV19
d_gene: TRBD1
CDR3nt: TGTGCCAGTAGTATGGAGGGGGCGGCTGAAGCTTTCTTT
CDR3aa: CASSMEGAAEAFF

j_gene: TRBJ1-1
abundance: NA
v_gene: TRBV5-1
d_gene: NA
CDR3nt: TGCGCCAGCAGAAACGGGGTTGAAGCTTTCTTT
CDR3aa: CASRNGVEAFF

j_gene: TRBJ1-2
abundance: NA
v_gene: TRBV9
d_gene: NA
CDR3nt: TGTGCCAGCAGCGACGTTGCAGGGGCTAACTATGGCTACACCTTC
CDR3aa: CASSDVAGANYGYTF

j_gene: TRBJ1-1
abundance: NA
v_gene: TRBV15
d_gene: TRBD1
CDR3nt: TGTGCCACCAGCATCAATACAGGGGGCGCGTCCGAAGCTTTCTTT
CDR3aa: CATSINTGGASEAFF

j_gene: TRBJ1-1
abundance: NA
v_gene: TRBV11-2
d_gene: NA
CDR3nt: TGTGCCAGCAGCCTAGGACGGGACACTGAAGCTTTCTTT
CDR3aa: CASSLGRDTEAFF

j_gene: TRBJ2-4
abundance: NA
v_gene: TRBV7-2
d_gene: NA
CDR3nt: TGTGCCAGCAGCCCCGGGCAGCGGCAAGGGAAAAACATTCAGTACTTC
CDR3aa: CASSPGQRQGKNIQYF

j_gene: TRBJ1-1
abundance: NA
v_gene: TRBV15
d_gene: NA
CDR3nt: TGTGCCACCAGCAGCAGGGTGAACACTGAAGCTTTCTTT
CDR3aa: CATSSRVNTEAFF

j_gene: TRBJ2-1
abundance: once
v_gene: TRBV6-4
d_gene: NA
CDR3nt: TGTGCCAGCAGTGAGAACTTGGACACTCGCTCCTACAATGAGCAGTTCTTC
CDR3aa: CASSENLDTRSYNEQFF

j_gene: TRBJ1-3
abundance: NA
v_gene: TRBV30
d_gene: NA
CDR3nt: TGTGCCTGGAGCCATATTACGACTCAGGGTTTTTTAGCTGGAAACACCATATATTTT
CDR3aa: CAWSHITTQGFLAGNTIYF

j_gene: TRBJ2-1
abundance: NA
v_gene: TRBV2
d_gene: TRBD1
CDR3nt: TGTGCCAGCAGGACAGGGGGTATCGGCAATGAGCAGTTCTTC
CDR3aa: CASRTGGIGNEQFF

j_gene: TRBJ1-1
abundance: once
v_gene: TRBV9
d_gene: NA
CDR3nt: TGTGCCAGCAGCCCGACTACTGAAGCTTTCTTT
CDR3aa: CASSPTTEAFF

j_gene: TRBJ1-1
abundance: NA
v_gene: TRBV5-1
d_gene: NA
CDR3nt: TGCGCCAGCAGCTTGACAGGGAACACTGAAGCTTTCTTT
CDR3aa: CASSLTGNTEAFF

j_gene: TRBJ1-2
abundance: NA
v_gene: TRBV9
d_gene: TRBD1
CDR3nt: TGTGCCAGCAGCGTAGGCGGACAGGCGAGAGACTATGGCTACACCTTC
CDR3aa: CASSVGGQARDYGYTF

j_gene: TRBJ2-3
abundance: once
v_gene: TRBV5-4
d_gene: NA
CDR3nt: TGTGCCAGCAGCTATGTTTCAAGAGCCACAGATACGCAGTATTTT
CDR3aa: CASSYVSRATDTQYF

j_gene: TRBJ1-2
abundance: NA
v_gene: TRBV7-9
d_gene: NA
CDR3nt: TGTGCCAGCAGCGCCAGGATTAACTATGGCTACACCTTC
CDR3aa: CASSARINYGYTF

j_gene: TRBJ2-7
abundance: NA
v_gene: TRBV4-3
d_gene: NA
CDR3nt: TGCGCCAGCAGCCAAGATCCGGCCGGTAGGGGCGCCTCCTACGAGCAGTACTTC
CDR3aa: CASSQDPAGRGASYEQYF

j_gene: TRBJ2-7
abundance: NA
v_gene: TRBV9
d_gene: TRBD1
CDR3nt: TGTGCCAGCAGCGGGACAGGGAGCTACGAGCAGTACTTC
CDR3aa: CASSGTGSYEQYF

j_gene: TRBJ2-3
abundance: NA
v_gene: TRBV6-1
d_gene: TRBD2
CDR3nt: TGTGCCAGCAGTGAAGACGTTGCGGGGGGGCCGAGTGTTACGCAGTATTTT
CDR3aa: CASSEDVAGGPSVTQYF

j_gene: TRBJ2-7
abundance: NA
v_gene: TRBV25-1
d_gene: TRBD1
CDR3nt: TGTGCCAGCAGTGAATTTGGGGGACAGGGGCTCTACGAGCAGTACTTC
CDR3aa: CASSEFGGQGLYEQYF

j_gene: TRBJ2-2
abundance: NA
v_gene: TRBV4-1
d_gene: TRBD2
CDR3nt: TGCGCCAGCAGCCACGGGGGGGGCATAAAGACCGGGGAGCTGTTTTTT
CDR3aa: CASSHGGGIKTGELFF

j_gene: TRBJ1-4
abundance: NA
v_gene: TRBV9
d_gene: NA
CDR3nt: TGTGCCAGCAGCGTAGGGGCAGGGAATGAAAAACTGTTTTTT
CDR3aa: CASSVGAGNEKLFF

j_gene: TRBJ1-5
abundance: NA
v_gene: TRBV28
d_gene: NA
CDR3nt: TGTGCCAGCACCTTGTTCCGGGTTAGTCAGCCCCAGCATTTT
CDR3aa: CASTLFRVSQPQHF

j_gene: TRBJ1-5
abundance: few
v_gene: TRBV28
d_gene: NA
CDR3nt: TGTGCCAGCAGTTGGCGGAAAAGTAGCAATCAGCCCCAGCATTTT
CDR3aa: CASSWRKSSNQPQHF

j_gene: TRBJ1-1
abundance: NA
v_gene: TRBV6-4
d_gene: TRBD1
CDR3nt: TGTGCCAGCAGTGCGACAGGGATGAACACTGAAGCTTTCTTT
CDR3aa: CASSATGMNTEAFF

j_gene: TRBJ1-2
abundance: NA
v_gene: TRBV6-1
d_gene: TRBD1
CDR3nt: TGTGCCAGCACCTGGGGACAGGGGGGGTATGGCTACACCTTC
CDR3aa: CASTWGQGGYGYTF

j_gene: TRBJ1-2
abundance: NA
v_gene: TRBV9
d_gene: NA
CDR3nt: TGTGCCAGCAGCTCCGGGACTGACGGCTACACCTTC
CDR3aa: CASSSGTDGYTF

j_gene: TRBJ2-3
abundance: NA
v_gene: TRBV9
d_gene: NA
CDR3nt: TGTGCCAGCAGCTCCCGATGGGGGGGGGCTCTTCGCACAGATACGCAGTATTTT
CDR3aa: CASSSRWGGALRTDTQYF

j_gene: TRBJ2-7
abundance: NA
v_gene: TRBV7-6
d_gene: TRBD1
CDR3nt: TGTGCCAGCAGCTTAGATCAAACCCCGGGACAGGTGAACGAGCAGTACTTC
CDR3aa: CASSLDQTPGQVNEQYF

j_gene: TRBJ2-3
abundance: NA
v_gene: TRBV10-3
d_gene: TRBD2
CDR3nt: TGTGCCATCAGTGAGTCGGTGGGGACGGGGGGTACAGATACGCAGTATTTT
CDR3aa: CAISESVGTGGTDTQYF

j_gene: TRBJ2-7
abundance: NA
v_gene: TRBV7-2
d_gene: TRBD2
CDR3nt: TGTGCCAGCAGCTCGCCCTCCGGGGGGGCATCGGGGCAGTACTTC
CDR3aa: CASSSPSGGASGQYF

j_gene: TRBJ2-6
abundance: NA
v_gene: TRBV7-2
d_gene: NA
CDR3nt: TGTGCCAGCAGCCTAGCCACTCCTGGGGCCAACGTCCTGACTTTC
CDR3aa: CASSLATPGANVLTF

j_gene: TRBJ1-5
abundance: NA
v_gene: TRBV6-5
d_gene: NA
CDR3nt: TGTGCCAGCAGTTACCCAGAGGATAGCAATCAGCCCCAGCATTTT
CDR3aa: CASSYPEDSNQPQHF

j_gene: TRBJ1-2
abundance: once
v_gene: TRBV5-8
d_gene: TRBD1
CDR3nt: TGTGCCAGCAGCTCCCCGGGACAGGGGGTAAACCGGGGCTACACCTTC
CDR3aa: CASSSPGQGVNRGYTF

j_gene: TRBJ2-1
abundance: NA
v_gene: TRBV19
d_gene: TRBD1
CDR3nt: TGTGCCAGTAGTAACCCAACCGGGACAGGGGGGAATGAGCAGTTCTTC
CDR3aa: CASSNPTGTGGNEQFF

j_gene: TRBJ2-5
abundance: NA
v_gene: TRBV14
d_gene: TRBD1
CDR3nt: TGTGCCAGCAGCTGGGACAGGGACGATCTGGAGACCCAGTACTTC
CDR3aa: CASSWDRDDLETQYF